This T cell receptor beta chain was found in a study of T cells after yellow fever vaccination. About the research overall: Libraries from low-cell-number fractions were prepared with the SMART-Seq v4 Ultra Low Input RNA kit.

TCRdb re-called the 5' RACE reads through MiXCR, storing one row per CDR3 protein. The sample consists of more than 450,000 distinct CDR3 sequences, 20% to 25% of them appearing once. Germline assignment: CDR1 MGHDK and CDR2 SYGVNS. V shed 8 bases and J shed 3 bases, with 14 bases lying between them. This CDR3 is built from 13 residues. The material sequenced was PBMCs, taken roughly 20 days after the first yellow fever vaccination. This sequence was found in a man aged 18 to 29 who received the YFV17D yellow fever vaccine. This rearrangement joins TRBV25-1 to TRBJ2-7; tentative D call: TRBD1 (5 bases). The CDR3 DNA reads TGTGCCAGCCGTTCGGACACGAACTACGAGCAGTACTTC. It codes for CASRSDTNYEQYF.